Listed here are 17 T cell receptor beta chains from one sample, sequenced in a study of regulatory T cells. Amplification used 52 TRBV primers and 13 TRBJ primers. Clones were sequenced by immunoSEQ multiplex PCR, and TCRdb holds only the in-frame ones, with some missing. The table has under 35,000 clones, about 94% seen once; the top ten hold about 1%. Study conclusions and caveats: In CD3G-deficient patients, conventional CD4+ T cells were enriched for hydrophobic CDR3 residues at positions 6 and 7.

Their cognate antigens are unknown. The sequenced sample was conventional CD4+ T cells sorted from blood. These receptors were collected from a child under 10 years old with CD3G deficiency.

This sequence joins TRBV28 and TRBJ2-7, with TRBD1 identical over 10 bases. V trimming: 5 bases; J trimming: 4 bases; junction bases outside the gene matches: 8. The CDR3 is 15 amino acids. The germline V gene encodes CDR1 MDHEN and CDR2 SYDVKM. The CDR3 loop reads CASSIDRGRSYEQYF. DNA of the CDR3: TGTGCCAGCAGTATCGACAGGGGGCGATCTTACGAGCAGTACTTC. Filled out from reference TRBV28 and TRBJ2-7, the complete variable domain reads DVKVTQSSRYLVKRTGEKVFLECVQDMDHENMFWYRQDPGLGLRLIYFSYDVKMKEKGDIPEGYSVSREKKERFSLILESASTNQTSMYLCASSIDRGRSYEQYFGPGTRLTVT.

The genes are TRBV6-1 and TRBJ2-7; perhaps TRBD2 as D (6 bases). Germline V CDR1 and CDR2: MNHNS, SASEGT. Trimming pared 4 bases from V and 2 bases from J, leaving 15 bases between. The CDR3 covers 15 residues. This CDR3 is CASSAFFSGAYEQYF. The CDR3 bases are TGTGCCAGCAGTGCCTTTTTCTCGGGGGCCTACGAGCAGTACTTC.

CDR3 DNA: TGCGCCAGCAGCTTACTAGCGGGAGACGCCTACGAGCAGTACTTC. It codes for CASSLLAGDAYEQYF. The V gene is TRBV5-1, the J gene TRBJ2-7; 11 nucleotides agree with TRBD2. V dropped 2 bases and J dropped 2; count of bases not matched to a gene: 3. The CDR3 is made up of 15 amino acids. Germline V gene lookup returns CDR1 SGHRS and CDR2 YFSETQ.

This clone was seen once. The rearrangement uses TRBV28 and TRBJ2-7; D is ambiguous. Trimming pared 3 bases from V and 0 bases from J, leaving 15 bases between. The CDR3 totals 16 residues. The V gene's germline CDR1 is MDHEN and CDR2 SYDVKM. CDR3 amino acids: CASSFYGRKFSYEQYF. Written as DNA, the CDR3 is TGTGCCAGCAGTTTTTATGGGCGGAAGTTCTCCTACGAGCAGTACTTC.

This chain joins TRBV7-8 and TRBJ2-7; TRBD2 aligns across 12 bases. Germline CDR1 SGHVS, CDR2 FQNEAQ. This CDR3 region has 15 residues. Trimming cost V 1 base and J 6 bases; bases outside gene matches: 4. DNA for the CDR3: TGTGCCAGCAGCTTAGAGGGACTAGCGGGCGGCGAGCAGTACTTC. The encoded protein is CASSLEGLAGGEQYF. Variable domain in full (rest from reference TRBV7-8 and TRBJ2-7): GAGVSQSPRYKVAKRGQDVALRCDPISGHVSLFWYQQALGQGPEFLTYFQNEAQLDKSGLPSDRFFAERPEGSVSTLKIQRTQQEDSAVYLCASSLEGLAGGEQYFGPGTRLTVT.

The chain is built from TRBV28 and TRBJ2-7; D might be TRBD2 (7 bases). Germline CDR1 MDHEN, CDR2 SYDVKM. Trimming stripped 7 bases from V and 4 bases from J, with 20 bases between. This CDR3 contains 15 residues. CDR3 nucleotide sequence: TGTGCCAGCACCCCTGGTGGGAGGGGGGGATACGAGCAGTACTTC. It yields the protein CASTPGGRGGYEQYF.

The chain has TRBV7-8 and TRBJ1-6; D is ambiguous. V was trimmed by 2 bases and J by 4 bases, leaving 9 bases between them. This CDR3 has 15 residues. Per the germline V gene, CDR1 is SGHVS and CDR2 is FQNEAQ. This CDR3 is CASSLKPGYNSPLHF. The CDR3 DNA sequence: TGTGCCAGCAGCTTAAAGCCGGGGTATAATTCACCCCTCCACTTT.

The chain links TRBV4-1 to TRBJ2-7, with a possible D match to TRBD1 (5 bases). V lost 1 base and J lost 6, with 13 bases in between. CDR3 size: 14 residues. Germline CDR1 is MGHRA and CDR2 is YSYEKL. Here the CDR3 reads CASSQGGSRAEQYF. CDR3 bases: TGCGCCAGCAGCCAAGGAGGTTCCAGGGCCGAGCAGTACTTC.

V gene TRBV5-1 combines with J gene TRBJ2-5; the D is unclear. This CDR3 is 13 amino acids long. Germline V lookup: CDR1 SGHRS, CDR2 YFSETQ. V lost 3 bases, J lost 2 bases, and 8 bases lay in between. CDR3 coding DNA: TGCGCCAGCAGCTACTATGGGCAAGAGACCCAGTACTTC. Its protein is CASSYYGQETQYF. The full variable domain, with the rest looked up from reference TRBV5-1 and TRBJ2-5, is KAGVTQTPRYLIKTRGQQVTLSCSPISGHRSVSWYQQTPGQGLQFLFEYFSETQRNKGNFPGRFSGRQFSNSRSEMNVSTLELGDSALYLCASSYYGQETQYFGPGTRLLVL.

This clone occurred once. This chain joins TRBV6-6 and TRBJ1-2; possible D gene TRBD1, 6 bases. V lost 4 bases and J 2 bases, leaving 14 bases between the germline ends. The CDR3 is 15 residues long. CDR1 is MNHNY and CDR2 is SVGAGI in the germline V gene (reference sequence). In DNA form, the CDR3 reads TGTGCCAGCAGTTCCCCCGGGGGGGCAAACTATGGCTACACCTTC. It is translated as CASSSPGGANYGYTF.

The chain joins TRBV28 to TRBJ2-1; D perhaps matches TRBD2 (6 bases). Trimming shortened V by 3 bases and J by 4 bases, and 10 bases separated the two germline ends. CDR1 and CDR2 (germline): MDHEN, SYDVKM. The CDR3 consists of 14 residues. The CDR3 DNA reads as TGTGCCAGCAGTTTCGGTAGCGGTTACAATGAGCAGTTCTTC. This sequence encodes CASSFGSGYNEQFF.

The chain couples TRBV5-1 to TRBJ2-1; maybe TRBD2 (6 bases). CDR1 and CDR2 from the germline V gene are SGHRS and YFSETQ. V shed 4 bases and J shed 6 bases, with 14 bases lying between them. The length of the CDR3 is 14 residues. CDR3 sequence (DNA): TGCGCCAGCAGCCCCCTAGCGTTATGCAATGAGCAGTTCTTC. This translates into CASSPLALCNEQFF.

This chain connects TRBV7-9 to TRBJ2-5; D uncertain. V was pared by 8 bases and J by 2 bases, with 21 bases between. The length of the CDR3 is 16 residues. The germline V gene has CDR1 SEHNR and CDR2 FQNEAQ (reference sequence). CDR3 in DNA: TGTGCCAGCGGACCGGGTCGTGCCCCGAATCAAGAGACCCAGTACTTC. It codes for CASGPGRAPNQETQYF.

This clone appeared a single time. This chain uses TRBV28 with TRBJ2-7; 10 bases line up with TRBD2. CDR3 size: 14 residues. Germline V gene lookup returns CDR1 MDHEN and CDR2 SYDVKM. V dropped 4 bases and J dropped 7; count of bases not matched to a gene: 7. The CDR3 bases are TGTGCCAGCAGTTATAGCGGGGGGCGAAGGGAGCAGTACTTC. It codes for CASSYSGGRREQYF.

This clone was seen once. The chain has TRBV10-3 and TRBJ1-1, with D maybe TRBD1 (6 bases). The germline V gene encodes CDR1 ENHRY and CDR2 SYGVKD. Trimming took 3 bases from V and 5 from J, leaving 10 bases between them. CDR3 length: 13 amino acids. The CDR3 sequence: CAISDGGRTEAFF. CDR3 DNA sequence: TGTGCCATCAGTGATGGGGGCAGGACTGAAGCTTTCTTT.

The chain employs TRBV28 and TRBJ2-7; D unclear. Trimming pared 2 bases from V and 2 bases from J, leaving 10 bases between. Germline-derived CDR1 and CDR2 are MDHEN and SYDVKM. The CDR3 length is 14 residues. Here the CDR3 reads CASSLGSYPYEQYF. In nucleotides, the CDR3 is TGTGCCAGCAGTTTAGGTTCGTACCCCTACGAGCAGTACTTC.

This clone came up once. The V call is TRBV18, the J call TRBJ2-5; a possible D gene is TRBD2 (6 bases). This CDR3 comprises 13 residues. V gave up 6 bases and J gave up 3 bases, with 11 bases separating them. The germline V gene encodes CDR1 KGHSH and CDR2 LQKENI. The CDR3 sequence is CASSEGIEETQYF. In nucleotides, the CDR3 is TGTGCCAGCTCGGAGGGGATTGAAGAGACCCAGTACTTC. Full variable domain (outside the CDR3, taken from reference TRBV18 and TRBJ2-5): NAGVMQNPRHLVRRRGQEARLRCSPMKGHSHVYWYRQLPEEGLKFMVYLQKENIIDESGMPKERFSAEFPKEGPSILRIQQVVRGDSAAYFCASSEGIEETQYFGPGTRLLVL.